The 10 T cell receptor beta chains in this list originate from one sample, sequenced in a study of blood T cell repertoires in COVID-19. Sequencing used immunoSEQ multiplex PCR; TCRdb keeps in-frame clones, though not all of them. The data hold 100,000 or so clones, with about 78% observed a single time. The sample comprised peripheral blood. The origin of the receptors is a man aged 55-75 years with active or convalescent COVID-19.

The CDR3 DNA is TGTGCCAGCTCCATAGCGGGAATTGAGCAGTTCTTC. This translates into CASSIAGIEQFF. The rearrangement links TRBV18 to TRBJ2-1; 8 bases map to TRBD2. V gave up 6 bases and J gave up 9 bases; unmatched junction bases: 4. The CDR3 is 12 residues long. From germline, CDR1 is KGHSH and CDR2 LQKENI.

The chain joins TRBV5-1 to TRBJ2-7; 7 nucleotides agree with TRBD1. With V trimmed by 0 bases and J by 1 base, 1 base remained unmatched. This CDR3 spans 14 amino acids. CDR1 is SGHRS and CDR2 is YFSETQ in the germline V gene. The CDR3 region is CASSLGDSSYEQYF. DNA for the CDR3: TGCGCCAGCAGCTTGGGGGACAGTTCCTACGAGCAGTACTTC.

This clone has just one count. This chain connects TRBV6-6 to TRBJ2-3, with 7 positions matching TRBD1. CDR3 length: 15 residues. V was clipped by 2 bases and J by 0 bases; unmatched bases: 2. Germline values: CDR1 MNHNY, CDR2 SVGAGI (reference sequence). The CDR3 region is CASSYPRGSTDTQYF. The CDR3 bases are TGTGCCAGCAGTTACCCCAGGGGGAGCACAGATACGCAGTATTTT.

The V gene is TRBV18, the J gene TRBJ2-2; the match to TRBD2 covers 12 bases. CDR1 and CDR2 (germline): KGHSH, LQKENI. V gave up 2 bases and J gave up 4 bases; unmatched junction bases: 5. The CDR3 sequence is 17 residues long. CDR3 residues: CASSPWTSGKGTGELFF. CDR3 in DNA: TGTGCCAGCTCACCATGGACTAGCGGGAAGGGCACCGGGGAGCTGTTTTTT.

About this clone: The junction departs from germline at one end; a sequencing error may be responsible. V and J are TRBV7-7 and TRBJ2-5; the match to TRBD2 covers 15 bases. The V gene's germline CDR1 is SSHAT and CDR2 FNYEAQ (reference sequence). The CDR3 totals 15 residues. The CDR3 nucleotides read TGTGCTAGCAGCTACGGACTAGCGGGAGGGGAGACCCAGTACTTC. Translated: CASSYGLAGGETQYF.

This CDR3 reads CASSARTSGSRGNEQFF. CDR3 nucleotide sequence: TGTGCCAGCAGCGCTCGGACTAGCGGGAGTCGAGGCAATGAGCAGTTCTTC. The gene calls are TRBV7-2 and TRBJ2-1; 13 bases map to TRBD2. With 5 bases clipped from V and 6 bases from J, the junction kept 10 bases outside the gene matches. Per germline, CDR1 SGHTA and CDR2 FQGNSA. The CDR3 covers 17 residues.

The chain links TRBV6-6 to TRBJ2-1, with 10 bases that match TRBD2. The V and J ends lost 5 bases and 6 bases, in that order; junction bases with no gene match: 13. Germline assignment: CDR1 MNHNY and CDR2 SVGAGI (reference sequence). CDR3 length: 17 residues. CDR3 amino acids: CASSRGGSGRTVNEQFF. Here the CDR3 DNA reads TGTGCCAGCAGTCGAGGAGGTAGCGGGAGGACTGTCAATGAGCAGTTCTTC.

The genes are TRBV10-3 and TRBJ2-1; 10 bases line up with TRBD2. The CDR3 spans 14 residues. J lost 10 bases, V lost 4 bases, and 7 bases had no gene match. The germline V gene encodes CDR1 ENHRY and CDR2 SYGVKD. The CDR3 protein is CAISGSLAGEEQFF. The CDR3 nucleotides are TGTGCCATCAGTGGGAGTCTAGCGGGAGAGGAGCAGTTCTTC.

Here the CDR3 DNA reads TGTGCCAGCAGCTTGCGAGGGAGTCGACTCACAGATACGCAGTATTTT. Amino acids: CASSLRGSRLTDTQYF. This chain links TRBV5-4 with TRBJ2-3; TRBD2 is a possible D gene (5 bases). CDR3 length: 16 residues. Trimming took 1 base from V and 2 from J, leaving 14 bases between them. Germline assignment: CDR1 SGHNT and CDR2 YYREEE (reference sequence).

This clone has more than one count but fewer than ten. The chain recombines TRBV5-4 with TRBJ1-1; 9 bases are shared with TRBD1. This CDR3 spans 13 amino acids. Losses at the gene ends were 4 bases for V and 8 bases for J; bases not matched to a gene: 6. CDR1 SGHNT and CDR2 YYREEE come from the germline V gene (reference sequence). CDR3 region: CASSPRQGVEAFF. The CDR3 DNA follows: TGTGCCAGCAGCCCAAGACAGGGGGTGGAAGCTTTCTTT.